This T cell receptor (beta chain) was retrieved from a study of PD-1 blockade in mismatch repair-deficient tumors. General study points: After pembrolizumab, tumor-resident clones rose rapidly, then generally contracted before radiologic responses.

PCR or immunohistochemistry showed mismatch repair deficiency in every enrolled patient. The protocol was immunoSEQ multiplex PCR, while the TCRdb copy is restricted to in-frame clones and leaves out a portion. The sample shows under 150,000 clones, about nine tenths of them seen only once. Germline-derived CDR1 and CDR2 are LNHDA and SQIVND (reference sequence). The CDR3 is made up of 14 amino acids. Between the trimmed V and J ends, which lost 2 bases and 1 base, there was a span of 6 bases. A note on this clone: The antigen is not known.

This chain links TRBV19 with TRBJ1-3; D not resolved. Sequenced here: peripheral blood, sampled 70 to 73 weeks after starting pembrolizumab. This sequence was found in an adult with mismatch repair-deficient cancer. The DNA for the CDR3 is TGTGCCAGTAGTATATCAGCGTCTGGAAACACCATATATTTT. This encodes CASSISASGNTIYF.